The 4 T cell receptor beta chains reported below all come from one sample, sequenced in a study of blood T cells in healthy people across ages. For the second PCR, which ran for roughly 6 to 12 cycles, a sample-barcoded 5' primer and a J-beta primer mix were used. TCRdb independently ran MiXCR on the 5' RACE reads; one entry per CDR3 protein. Of under 2,000,000 distinct CDR3 sequences listed, around half are singletons. The sequenced material came from blood. Source of these receptors: a woman aged 35 to 49 in good health.

The chain couples TRBV20-1 to TRBJ1-1; D gene uncertain. The CDR3 has 13 residues. Trimming pared 0 bases from V and 9 bases from J, leaving 14 bases between. Germline CDR1 DFQATT, CDR2 SNEGSKA (reference sequence). The CDR3 loop is CSARDAGRPKAFF. DNA for the CDR3: TGCAGTGCTAGAGACGCCGGCAGGCCGAAAGCTTTCTTT.

The sample holds a few counts of this clonotype. The chain joins TRBV2 to TRBJ2-3, with D unresolved. Germline-derived CDR1 and CDR2 are SNHLY and FYNNEI. Trimming left V 6 bases short and J 5 bases short, with 12 bases between. The CDR3 runs to 13 residues. Written as DNA, the CDR3 is TGTGCCAGCAGGGCGCCTACCCAAGATACGCAGTATTTT. Protein product: CASRAPTQDTQYF.

CDR3 loop: CASSPWKGVNSPLHF. CDR3 coding DNA: TGTGCCAGCAGCCCCTGGAAGGGCGTTAATTCACCCCTCCACTTT. The V gene is TRBV5-4, the J gene TRBJ1-6; D is unresolved. Trimming shortened V by 4 bases and J by 6 bases, and 14 bases separated the two germline ends. The CDR3 spans 15 residues. Looked up from germline, CDR1 is SGHNT and CDR2 is YYREEE (reference sequence).

Of note for this clonotype: A read error may produce the germline difference seen at one junction end. The chain couples TRBV29-1 to TRBJ2-7; D possibly corresponds to TRBD1 (5 bases). This CDR3 is built from 16 residues. Germline V gene data show CDR1 as SQVTM and CDR2 as ANQGSEA. In DNA form, the CDR3 reads TGCAGCGTTGAAGGGGTGGAGCAGGGTGTTTCCTACGAGCAGAACTTC. It codes for CSVEGVEQGVSYEQNF.